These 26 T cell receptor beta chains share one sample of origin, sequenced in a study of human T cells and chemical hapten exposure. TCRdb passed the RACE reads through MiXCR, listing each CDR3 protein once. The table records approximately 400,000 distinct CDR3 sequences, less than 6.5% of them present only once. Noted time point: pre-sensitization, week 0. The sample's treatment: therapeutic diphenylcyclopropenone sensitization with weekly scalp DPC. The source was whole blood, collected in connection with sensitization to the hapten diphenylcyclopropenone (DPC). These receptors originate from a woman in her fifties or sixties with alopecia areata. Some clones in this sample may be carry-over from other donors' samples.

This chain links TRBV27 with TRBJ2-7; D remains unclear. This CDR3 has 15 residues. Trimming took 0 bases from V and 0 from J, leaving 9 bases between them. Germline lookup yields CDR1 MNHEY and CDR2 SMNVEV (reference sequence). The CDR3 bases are TGTGCCAGCAGTTTATCGGACCAGAGCTCCTACGAGCAGTACTTC. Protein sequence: CASSLSDQSSYEQYF.

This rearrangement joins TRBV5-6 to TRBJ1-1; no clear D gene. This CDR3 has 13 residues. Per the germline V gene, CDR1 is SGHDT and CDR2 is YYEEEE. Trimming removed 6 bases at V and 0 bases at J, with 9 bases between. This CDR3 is CASKWRMNTEAFF. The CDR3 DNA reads TGTGCCAGCAAGTGGAGAATGAACACTGAAGCTTTCTTT.

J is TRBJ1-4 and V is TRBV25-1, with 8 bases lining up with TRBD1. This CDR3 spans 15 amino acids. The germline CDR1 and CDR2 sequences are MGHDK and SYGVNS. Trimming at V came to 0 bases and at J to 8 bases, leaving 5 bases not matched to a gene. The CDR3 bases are TGTGCCAGCAGTGAATACGAGACAGGGGCCGAAAAACTGTTTTTT. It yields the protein CASSEYETGAEKLFF.

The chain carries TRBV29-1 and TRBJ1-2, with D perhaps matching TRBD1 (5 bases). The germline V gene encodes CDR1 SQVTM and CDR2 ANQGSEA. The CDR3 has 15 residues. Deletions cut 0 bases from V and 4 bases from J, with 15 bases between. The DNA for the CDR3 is TGCAGCGTTGAAGATAGTTCAGGGAGGGTCTATGGCTACACCTTC. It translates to CSVEDSSGRVYGYTF.

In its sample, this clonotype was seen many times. This chain's CDR3 is CASSLGGAYGYTF. CDR3 sequence (DNA): TGTGCCAGCAGTTTAGGGGGGGCCTATGGCTACACCTTC. The chain has TRBV12-3 or TRBV12-4 and TRBJ1-2, with D maybe TRBD1 (6 bases). There are 13 residues in the CDR3. V lost 1 base to trimming and J lost 4 bases, with 7 bases between them.

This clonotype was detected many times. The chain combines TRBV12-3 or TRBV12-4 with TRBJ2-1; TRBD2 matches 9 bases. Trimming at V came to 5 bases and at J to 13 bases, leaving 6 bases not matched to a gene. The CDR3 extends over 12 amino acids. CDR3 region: CASSTPGTSQFF. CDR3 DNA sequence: TGTGCCAGCAGTACCCCCGGGACTAGCCAGTTCTTC.

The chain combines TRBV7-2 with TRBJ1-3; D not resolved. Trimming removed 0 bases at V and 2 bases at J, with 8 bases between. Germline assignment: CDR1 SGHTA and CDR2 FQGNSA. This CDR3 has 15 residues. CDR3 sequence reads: CASSLAPGTGNTIYF. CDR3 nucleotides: TGTGCCAGCAGCTTAGCGCCCGGTACTGGAAACACCATATATTTT.

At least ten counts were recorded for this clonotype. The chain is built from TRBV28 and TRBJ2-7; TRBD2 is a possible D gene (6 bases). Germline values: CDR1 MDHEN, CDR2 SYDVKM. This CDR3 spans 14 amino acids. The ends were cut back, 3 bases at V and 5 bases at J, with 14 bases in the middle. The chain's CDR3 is CASSFVVGGDEQYF. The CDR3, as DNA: TGTGCCAGCAGTTTTGTGGTCGGGGGAGACGAGCAGTACTTC.

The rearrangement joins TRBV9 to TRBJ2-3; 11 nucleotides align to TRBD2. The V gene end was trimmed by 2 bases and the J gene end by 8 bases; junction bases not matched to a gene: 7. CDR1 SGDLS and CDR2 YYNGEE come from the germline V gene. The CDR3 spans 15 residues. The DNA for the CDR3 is TGTGCCAGCAGCGTTACCGGGACTAGCGGAATTACGCAGTATTTT. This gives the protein CASSVTGTSGITQYF.

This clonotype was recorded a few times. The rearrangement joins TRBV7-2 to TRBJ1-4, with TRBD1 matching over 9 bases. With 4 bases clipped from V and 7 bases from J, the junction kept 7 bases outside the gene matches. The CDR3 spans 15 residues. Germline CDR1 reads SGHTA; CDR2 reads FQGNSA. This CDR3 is CASSSPGQGGEKLFF. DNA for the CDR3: TGTGCCAGCAGCTCACCGGGACAGGGAGGTGAAAAACTGTTTTTT.

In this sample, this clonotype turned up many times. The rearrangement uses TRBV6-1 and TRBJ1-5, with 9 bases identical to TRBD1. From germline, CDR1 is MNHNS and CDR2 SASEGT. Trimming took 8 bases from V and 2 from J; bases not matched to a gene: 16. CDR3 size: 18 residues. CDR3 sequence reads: CASAAPGQGMAGNQPQHF. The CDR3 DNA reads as TGTGCCAGCGCGGCTCCGGGACAGGGTATGGCCGGCAATCAGCCCCAGCATTTT.

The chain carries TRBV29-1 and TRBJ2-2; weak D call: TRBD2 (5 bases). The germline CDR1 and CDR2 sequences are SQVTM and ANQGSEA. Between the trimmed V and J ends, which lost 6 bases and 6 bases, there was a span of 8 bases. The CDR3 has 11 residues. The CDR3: CSVKEAGELFF. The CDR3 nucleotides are TGCAGCGTCAAGGAGGCCGGGGAGCTGTTTTTT.

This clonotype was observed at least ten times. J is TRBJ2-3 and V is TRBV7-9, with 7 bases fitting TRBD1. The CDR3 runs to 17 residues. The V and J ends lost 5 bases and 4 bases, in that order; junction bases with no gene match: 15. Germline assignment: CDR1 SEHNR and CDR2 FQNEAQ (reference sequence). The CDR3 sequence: CASSPRTGTGNADTQYF. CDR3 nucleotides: TGTGCCAGCAGCCCTAGGACAGGAACCGGGAACGCAGATACGCAGTATTTT.

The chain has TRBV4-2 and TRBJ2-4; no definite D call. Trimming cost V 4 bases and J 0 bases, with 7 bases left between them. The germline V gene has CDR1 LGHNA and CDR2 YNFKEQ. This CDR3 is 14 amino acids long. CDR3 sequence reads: CASSRTLAKNIQYF. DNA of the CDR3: TGTGCCAGCAGCCGCACCCTAGCCAAAAACATTCAGTACTTC.

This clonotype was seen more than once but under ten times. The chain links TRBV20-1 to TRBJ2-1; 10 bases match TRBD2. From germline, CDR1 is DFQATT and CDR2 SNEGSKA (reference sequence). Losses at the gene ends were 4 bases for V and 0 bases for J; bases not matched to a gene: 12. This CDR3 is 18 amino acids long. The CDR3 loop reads CSAIYSGGTRSSYNEQFF. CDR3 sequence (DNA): TGCAGTGCTATTTATAGCGGGGGGACCCGAAGCTCCTACAATGAGCAGTTCTTC.

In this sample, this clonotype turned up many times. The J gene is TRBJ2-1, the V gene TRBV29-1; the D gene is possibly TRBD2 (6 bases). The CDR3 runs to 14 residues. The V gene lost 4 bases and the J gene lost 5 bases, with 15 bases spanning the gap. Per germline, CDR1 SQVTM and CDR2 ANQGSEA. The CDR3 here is CSVGDPLAHNEQFF. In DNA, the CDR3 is TGCAGCGTTGGCGACCCTCTAGCGCACAATGAGCAGTTCTTC.

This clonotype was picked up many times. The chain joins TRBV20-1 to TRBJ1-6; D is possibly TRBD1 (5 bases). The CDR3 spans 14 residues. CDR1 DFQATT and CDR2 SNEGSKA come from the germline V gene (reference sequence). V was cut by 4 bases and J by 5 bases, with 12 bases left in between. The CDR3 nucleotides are TGCAGTGCTATGGGGCCGTGGAATAATTCACCCCTCCACTTT. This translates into CSAMGPWNNSPLHF.

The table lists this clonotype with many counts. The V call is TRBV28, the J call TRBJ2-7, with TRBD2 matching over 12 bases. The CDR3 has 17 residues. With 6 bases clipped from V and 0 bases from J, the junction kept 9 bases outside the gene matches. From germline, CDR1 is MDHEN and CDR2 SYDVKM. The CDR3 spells CASSPGTSGPSSYEQYF. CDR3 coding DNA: TGTGCCAGCAGCCCCGGGACTAGCGGGCCCAGCTCCTACGAGCAGTACTTC.

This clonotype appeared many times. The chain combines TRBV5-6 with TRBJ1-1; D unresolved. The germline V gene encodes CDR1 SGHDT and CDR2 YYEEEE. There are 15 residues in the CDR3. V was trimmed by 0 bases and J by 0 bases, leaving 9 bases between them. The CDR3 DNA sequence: TGTGCCAGCAGCTTGGCCGGGCTGTTGAACACTGAAGCTTTCTTT. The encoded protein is CASSLAGLLNTEAFF.

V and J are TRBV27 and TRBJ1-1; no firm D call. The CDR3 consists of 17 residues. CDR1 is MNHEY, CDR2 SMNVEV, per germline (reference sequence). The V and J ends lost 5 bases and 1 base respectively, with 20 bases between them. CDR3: CASSRTLPLSGNTEAFF. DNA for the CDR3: TGTGCCAGCAGTCGAACCCTACCCTTATCGGGGAACACTGAAGCTTTCTTT.

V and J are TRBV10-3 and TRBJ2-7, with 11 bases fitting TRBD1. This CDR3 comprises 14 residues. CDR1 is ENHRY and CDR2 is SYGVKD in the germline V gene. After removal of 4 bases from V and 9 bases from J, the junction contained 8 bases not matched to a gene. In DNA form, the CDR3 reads TGTGCCATCAGTGGCGGACAGGGGGCAATAGGGCAGTACTTC. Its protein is CAISGGQGAIGQYF.

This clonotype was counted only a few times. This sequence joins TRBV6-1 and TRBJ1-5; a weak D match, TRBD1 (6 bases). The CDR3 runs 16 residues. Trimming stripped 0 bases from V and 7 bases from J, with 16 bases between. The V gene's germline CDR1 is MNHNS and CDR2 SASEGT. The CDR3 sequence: CASSEASGGGRQPQHF. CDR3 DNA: TGTGCCAGCAGTGAAGCGTCTGGGGGGGGCCGGCAGCCCCAGCATTTT.

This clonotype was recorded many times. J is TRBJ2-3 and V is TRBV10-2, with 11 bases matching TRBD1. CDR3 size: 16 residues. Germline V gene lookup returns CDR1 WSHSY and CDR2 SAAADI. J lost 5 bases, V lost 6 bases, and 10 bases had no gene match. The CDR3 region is CASRAPGTGGRDTQYF. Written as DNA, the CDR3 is TGCGCCAGCAGAGCCCCCGGGACAGGGGGACGAGATACGCAGTATTTT.

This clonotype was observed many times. The CDR3 region is CASSLAAFGRANGNEQFF. For the CDR3, the DNA is TGTGCCAGCAGCTTGGCCGCGTTCGGGAGGGCCAATGGAAATGAGCAGTTCTTC. The J gene is TRBJ2-1, the V gene TRBV5-8; 8 bases fit TRBD2. There are 18 residues in the CDR3. Germline V gives CDR1 SGHTS, CDR2 YDEGEE. The ends lost 0 bases at V and 7 bases at J; junction bases unmatched: 15.

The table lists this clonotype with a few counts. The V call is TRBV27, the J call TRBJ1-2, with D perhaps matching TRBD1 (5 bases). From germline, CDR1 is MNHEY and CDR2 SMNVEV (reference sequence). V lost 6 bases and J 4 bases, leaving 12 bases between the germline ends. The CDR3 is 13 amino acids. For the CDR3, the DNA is TGTGCCAGCAGCGACAGTTTTCCCTATGGCTACACCTTC. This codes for CASSDSFPYGYTF.

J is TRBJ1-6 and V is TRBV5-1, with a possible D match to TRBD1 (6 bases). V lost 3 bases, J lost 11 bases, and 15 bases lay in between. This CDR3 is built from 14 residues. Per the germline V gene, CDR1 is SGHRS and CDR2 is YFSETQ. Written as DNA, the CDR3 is TGCGCCAGCAGCTCCGGACAGTCGGGAGCACCCCTCCACTTT. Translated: CASSSGQSGAPLHF.